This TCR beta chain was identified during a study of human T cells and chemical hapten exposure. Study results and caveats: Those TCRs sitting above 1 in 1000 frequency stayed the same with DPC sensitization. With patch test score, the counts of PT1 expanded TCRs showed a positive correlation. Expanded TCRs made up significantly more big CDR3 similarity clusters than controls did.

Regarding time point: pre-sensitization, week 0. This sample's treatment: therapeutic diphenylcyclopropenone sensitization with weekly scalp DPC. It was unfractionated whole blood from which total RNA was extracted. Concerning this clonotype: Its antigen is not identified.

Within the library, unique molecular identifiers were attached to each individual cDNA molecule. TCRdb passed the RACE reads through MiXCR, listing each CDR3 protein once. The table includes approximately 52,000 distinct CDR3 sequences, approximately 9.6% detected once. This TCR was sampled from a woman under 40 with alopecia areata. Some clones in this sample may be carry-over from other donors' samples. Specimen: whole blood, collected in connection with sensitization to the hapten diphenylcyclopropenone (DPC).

The CDR3 coding sequence is TGTGCCAGCAGTTCCACTAGCGGGGGGGCCCGCTATACGCAGTATTTT. It is translated as CASSSTSGGARYTQYF. The chain recombines TRBV28 with TRBJ2-3, with TRBD2 matching 13 bases. The CDR3 totals 16 residues. V gave up 4 bases and J gave up 7 bases; unmatched junction bases: 8. Germline values: CDR1 MDHEN, CDR2 SYDVKM.